This passage covers 18 T cell receptor beta chains from one sample sequenced in a study of stem cell transplantation in POMP-related autoinflammatory disease. Produced via immunoSEQ multiplex PCR; TCRdb's table is partial and in-frame only. The sample has over 60,000 clones, approximately 91% seen once. Here the sequenced sample was CD4+ T cells from PBMCs, taken after stem cell transplantation. The receptors come from a human patient with POMP-related autoinflammation and immune dysregulation (PRAID). Some T cells may have originated in the graft donor.

The chain uses TRBV5-5 and TRBJ1-1; D is ambiguous. Germline V gives CDR1 SGHKS, CDR2 YYEKEE (reference sequence). V was clipped by 2 bases and J by 4 bases, with 9 bases between them. The CDR3 length is 13 residues. Written as DNA, the CDR3 is TGTGCCAGCAGCTTATCTGCCTCCACTGAAGCTTTCTTT. This translates into CASSLSASTEAFF.

This clone was seen once. The V call is TRBV28, the J call TRBJ2-7; D remains ambiguous. The CDR3 has 12 amino acids. From germline, CDR1 is MDHEN and CDR2 SYDVKM. V gave up 5 bases and J gave up 5 bases, with 10 bases separating them. DNA for the CDR3: TGTGCCAGCAGTACCGAGGCTCACGAGCAGTACTTC. Protein: CASSTEAHEQYF. Using reference TRBV28 and TRBJ2-7 for the parts outside the CDR3, the full variable domain is DVKVTQSSRYLVKRTGEKVFLECVQDMDHENMFWYRQDPGLGLRLIYFSYDVKMKEKGDIPEGYSVSREKKERFSLILESASTNQTSMYLCASSTEAHEQYFGPGTRLTVT.

The rearrangement uses TRBV5-1 and TRBJ2-7, with D perhaps matching TRBD1 (6 bases). The germline V gene encodes CDR1 SGHRS and CDR2 YFSETQ. V was shortened by 0 bases and J by 2 bases, with 21 bases between the two germline ends. This CDR3 has 18 residues. The CDR3 nucleotides are TGCGCCAGCAGCTTGGCCCCTTCCCTAACAGGGACCGCCTACGAGCAGTACTTC. Translated, it gives CASSLAPSLTGTAYEQYF.

This clone has more than one count but fewer than ten. This sequence joins TRBV21-1 and TRBJ2-7. TRBV21-1 is a documented pseudogene. The CDR3 spans 11 residues. The CDR3: CASSRVYEQYV. CDR3 DNA sequence: TGTGCCAGCAGCAGGGTTTACGAGCAGTACGTC.

This clone has a single count. The CDR3 bases are TGCGCCAGCAGCTTGGCCCCTGGGACTGCCGGCGGGGACACCTTC. Protein: CASSLAPGTAGGDTF. The V and J genes are TRBV5-1 and TRBJ1-2; tentatively, D is TRBD1 (5 bases). Trimming pared 0 bases from V and 12 bases from J, leaving 21 bases between. Germline assignment: CDR1 SGHRS and CDR2 YFSETQ. The CDR3 is 15 residues long.

The rearrangement joins TRBV29-1 to TRBJ2-7; D is possibly TRBD1 or TRBD2 (6 bases each). This CDR3 is 15 amino acids long. Germline CDR1 is SQVTM and CDR2 is ANQGSEA. The V end lost 2 bases, the J end lost 4 bases, and 18 bases lay between the germline ends. The CDR3 DNA follows: TGCAGCGTTGAAAGGGGGGCAGGGGATCGATACGAGCAGTACTTC. Amino acids: CSVERGAGDRYEQYF.

The chain links TRBV6-5 to TRBJ1-2, with 7 bases aligning to TRBD1. The V gene end was trimmed by 10 bases and the J gene end by 6 bases; junction bases not matched to a gene: 8. Germline lookup yields CDR1 MNHEY and CDR2 SVGAGI. The CDR3 length is 12 residues. CDR3 residues: CATRTGFDGYTF. In DNA, the CDR3 is TGTGCCACCAGGACAGGCTTCGATGGCTACACCTTC.

The CDR3 DNA is TGTGCCAGCAGTTCCCCGGGACAGGGGTCCAATGAGCAGTTCTTC. Its protein product is CASSSPGQGSNEQFF. The chain is built from TRBV6-5 and TRBJ2-1; 10 bases are a match to TRBD1. Germline V CDR1 and CDR2: MNHEY, SVGAGI. V was clipped by 4 bases and J by 6 bases; unmatched bases: 6. There are 15 residues in the CDR3.

The chain joins TRBV28 to TRBJ1-1; D not certain. Trimming left V 5 bases short and J 4 bases short, with 8 bases between. The germline V gene has CDR1 MDHEN and CDR2 SYDVKM. The CDR3 sequence is 12 residues long. The CDR3 sequence: CASSVFGTEAFF. Here the CDR3 DNA reads TGTGCCAGCAGTGTATTTGGCACTGAAGCTTTCTTT.

This chain uses TRBV30 with TRBJ2-3; TRBD1 agrees at 8 bases. With V trimmed by 0 bases and J by 7 bases, 9 bases remained unmatched. The germline V gene has CDR1 GTSNPN and CDR2 SVGIG (reference sequence). The CDR3 totals 15 residues. Here the CDR3 reads CAWSVQAGGRNTQYF. DNA of the CDR3: TGTGCCTGGAGTGTACAGGCAGGGGGCAGGAATACGCAGTATTTT.

The rearrangement links TRBV6-5 to TRBJ1-5; 7 nucleotides align to TRBD1. The length of the CDR3 is 14 residues. CDR1 and CDR2 from the germline V gene are MNHEY and SVGAGI. V lost 7 bases and J lost 5; bases outside the gene matches: 8. CDR3 DNA sequence: TGTGCCAGCATGCCCAGGGGGTCGCATCAGCCCCAGCATTTT. Amino acids: CASMPRGSHQPQHF.

The chain carries TRBV19 and TRBJ2-6, with D perhaps TRBD1 (5 bases). The CDR3 consists of 17 residues. Trimming took off 7 bases at V and 2 bases at J, with 18 bases between the two ends. The germline CDR1 and CDR2 sequences are LNHDA and SQIVND (reference sequence). CDR3 in DNA: TGTGCCAGTACCCCCAGGGCCTCTGGCACTGGGGCCAACGTCCTGACTTTC. As protein: CASTPRASGTGANVLTF.

The CDR3 spells CASSRDRVTYEQYV. CDR3 sequence (DNA): TGTGCCAGCAGCCGGGACAGGGTCACCTACGAGCAGTACGTC. V and J are TRBV11-2 and TRBJ2-7, with 9 bases matching TRBD1. Per the germline V gene, CDR1 is SGHAT and CDR2 is FQNNGV. V lost 5 bases to trimming and J lost 2 bases; unmatched junction nucleotides: 4. The CDR3 sequence is 14 residues long.

V is TRBV28 and J is TRBJ1-2; D gene uncertain. This CDR3 has 16 residues. The germline V gene has CDR1 MDHEN and CDR2 SYDVKM. V was cut by 3 bases and J by 6 bases, with 20 bases left in between. For the CDR3, the DNA is TGTGCCAGCAGTTTTCTGCCATGGCGGCGTAGGGATGGCTACACCTTC. Translating it yields CASSFLPWRRRDGYTF.

V and J are TRBV29-1 and TRBJ2-3; TRBD1 aligns across 7 bases. V was clipped by 4 bases and J by 2 bases; unmatched bases: 3. CDR3 length equals 13 residues. Looked up from germline, CDR1 is SQVTM and CDR2 is ANQGSEA. CDR3 region: CSVGTGYTDTQYF. CDR3 bases: TGCAGCGTTGGGACAGGTTACACAGATACGCAGTATTTT.

The chain links TRBV7-3 to TRBJ2-3; 8 bases are shared with TRBD2. The CDR3 covers 20 residues. The V gene end was trimmed by 1 base and the J gene end by 14 bases; junction bases not matched to a gene: 29. Germline CDR1 SGHTA, CDR2 FQGTGA. The CDR3 protein is CASSLRTRPLASGRAPLLYF. CDR3 nucleotide sequence: TGTGCCAGCAGCTTAAGGACACGGCCCCTAGCGTCCGGGAGGGCCCCCCTATTGTATTTT.

The chain recombines TRBV19 with TRBJ1-5; unclear D gene. Germline CDR1 and CDR2: LNHDA and SQIVND (reference sequence). CDR3 length: 14 residues. V lost 8 bases and J lost 2, with 13 bases in between. The CDR3 is CASADPPGNQPQHF. In DNA, the CDR3 is TGTGCCAGTGCAGACCCACCGGGCAATCAGCCCCAGCATTTT.

The gene calls are TRBV3-1 (or the pseudogene TRBV3-2) and TRBJ2-1, with D unclear. V gave up 4 bases and J gave up 6 bases, with 10 bases separating them. Germline CDR1 reads LGHDT; CDR2 reads YNNKEL (reference sequence). The length of the CDR3 is 13 residues. The CDR3 region has the DNA TGTGCCAGCAGCCTTGGTTTGCGCAATGAGCAGTTCTTC. This sequence encodes CASSLGLRNEQFF.